This is a list of T cell receptor beta chains from one sample in a study of T cell repertoires in cytomegalovirus infection. MiXCR, run by TCRdb on the reads, gives a single entry per CDR3 protein. The sample has about 100,000 distinct CDR3 sequences; about 31% are singletons. The antigens of these receptors remain unknown. The sequenced sample was CD8+ T cells from cultured PBMCs, obtained from culture after CMV antigen stimulation. The receptors originated from a human donor in good health (CMV status not recorded). Some clones in this sample may be carry-over from other donors' samples. The CDR3 runs from the conserved cysteine through the conserved F or W. A D gene is named only where the DNA matches it firmly. Size is stated for part of the rows, as once, few or many counts, or as a class when the clone is expanded.

v_call	clone_size	d_call	j_call	cdr3_aa	cdr3_nt
TRBV9	NA	NA	TRBJ1-2	CASSPSTGYGYTF	TGTGCCAGCAGCCCCTCAACAGGCTATGGCTACACCTTC
TRBV7-9	NA	NA	TRBJ1-5	CASSLGLGNQPQHF	TGTGCCAGCAGCTTAGGGTTGGGCAATCAGCCCCAGCATTTT
TRBV12-3/TRBV12-4	NA	NA	TRBJ1-5	CASSPGPQPQHF	TGTGCCAGCAGTCCGGGTCCTCAGCCCCAGCATTTT
TRBV19	few	NA	TRBJ1-1	CASSIWTEAFF	TGTGCCAGTAGTATCTGGACTGAAGCTTTCTTT
TRBV20-1	NA	TRBD2	TRBJ2-1	CSARRGDYNEQFF	TGCAGTGCTAGGCGGGGGGATTACAATGAGCAGTTCTTC
TRBV7-9	NA	NA	TRBJ2-7	CASSLPDSPYAQYF	TGTGCCAGCAGCTTACCGGACAGCCCCTACGCGCAGTACTTC
TRBV20-1	NA	NA	TRBJ1-3	CSARGSNTIYF	TGCAGTGCTAGAGGCAGCAACACCATATATTTT
TRBV12-3/TRBV12-4	many	TRBD1	TRBJ1-2	CASFPGQGAYGYTF	TGTGCCAGCTTCCCGGGACAGGGGGCCTATGGCTACACCTTC
TRBV7-3	once	NA	TRBJ2-1	CASSLEEFF	TGTGCCAGCAGCTTAGAAGAGTTCTTC
TRBV12-3/TRBV12-4	many	NA	TRBJ2-7	CASRRSAGYEQYF	TGTGCCAGCAGGAGGTCTGCCGGCTACGAGCAGTACTTC
TRBV7-6	few	NA	TRBJ2-7	CASSTTDTQYEQYF	TGTGCCAGCAGCACCACGGACACACAGTACGAGCAGTACTTC
TRBV5-4	NA	NA	TRBJ1-2	CASSPSGNYGYTF	TGTGCCAGCAGCCCTTCAGGAAACTATGGCTACACCTTC
TRBV19	NA	NA	TRBJ2-1	CATTWGTRGFNEQFF	TGTGCCACCACATGGGGGACAAGAGGGTTCAATGAGCAGTTCTTC
TRBV4-2	few	NA	TRBJ2-7	CASSQVPGAYEQYF	TGTGCCAGCAGCCAAGTACCAGGGGCTTACGAGCAGTACTTC
TRBV6-2/TRBV6-3	NA	NA	TRBJ2-2	CAGMGGPNTGELFF	TGTGCCGGCATGGGGGGACCCAACACCGGGGAGCTGTTTTTT
TRBV7-3	few	NA	TRBJ2-1	CASSPDISWYNEQFF	TGTGCCAGCAGCCCAGACATCAGCTGGTACAATGAGCAGTTCTTC
TRBV7-9	many	NA	TRBJ2-3	CASSSPQGALIFSDTQYF	TGTGCCAGCAGCTCCCCTCAGGGTGCCCTTATATTTTCAGATACGCAGTATTTT
TRBV7-9	few	NA	TRBJ2-7	CASSFPGRSYEQYF	TGTGCCAGCAGCTTCCCGGGACGGAGCTACGAGCAGTACTTC
TRBV12-3/TRBV12-4	few	NA	TRBJ2-7	CASSPSSGLEQYF	TGTGCCAGCAGTCCATCTTCAGGTCTCGAGCAGTACTTC
TRBV7-9	NA	TRBD2	TRBJ2-1	CASSIGLAVHNEQFF	TGTGCCAGCAGCATCGGACTAGCGGTCCACAATGAGCAGTTCTTC
TRBV12-3/TRBV12-4	many	NA	TRBJ2-3	CASSPLTGTTDTQYF	TGTGCCAGCAGTCCACTGACAGGAACCACAGATACGCAGTATTTT
TRBV27	few	TRBD1	TRBJ2-1	CASGGRTGGFNEQFF	TGTGCCAGCGGCGGACGGACAGGGGGCTTTAATGAGCAGTTCTTC
TRBV7-6	many	NA	TRBJ2-1	CASSLIQGEGGHSNEQFF	TGTGCCAGCAGCTTGATACAGGGCGAGGGGGGGCACTCCAATGAGCAGTTCTTC
TRBV7-8	many	TRBD1	TRBJ2-1	CASSSQGSSYNEQFF	TGTGCCAGCAGCTCACAGGGGAGCTCCTACAATGAGCAGTTCTTC
TRBV7-9	many	NA	TRBJ1-1	CASSLGGLTEAFF	TGTGCCAGCAGCTTAGGGGGCTTGACTGAAGCTTTCTTT
TRBV7-4	few	TRBD1	TRBJ2-5	CASSHGPQGARETQYF	TGTGCCAGCAGCCACGGACCTCAGGGGGCGCGGGAGACCCAGTACTTC
TRBV5-1	NA	TRBD2	TRBJ2-7	CASSGGLAIDEQYF	TGCGCCAGCAGCGGGGGACTAGCCATCGACGAGCAGTACTTC
TRBV9	NA	NA	TRBJ2-7	CASSVEARPTLSYEQYF	TGTGCCAGCAGCGTAGAGGCGAGACCCACACTCTCCTACGAGCAGTACTTC
TRBV4-1	many	TRBD1	TRBJ2-7	CASSYDGTGAYEQYF	TGCGCCAGCAGCTATGACGGGACAGGGGCCTACGAGCAGTACTTC
TRBV9	few	NA	TRBJ1-1	CASSRDGNTEAFF	TGTGCCAGCAGTCGGGACGGGAACACTGAAGCTTTCTTT
TRBV12-3/TRBV12-4	many	NA	TRBJ1-1	CASSRGTEAFF	TGTGCCAGCAGTAGGGGTACTGAAGCTTTCTTT